This TCR beta chain derives from a study of tumor-infiltrating lymphocytes in oesophageal squamous cell carcinoma. The CDR3 loop spans 13 amino acids. The ends lost 4 bases at V and 4 bases at J; junction bases unmatched: 0. Looked up from germline, CDR1 is SGHVS and CDR2 is FQNEAQ. TCRdb used MiXCR to reprocess the PCR reads, holding one entry per CDR3 protein. Altogether some 14,000 distinct CDR3 sequences are present, 40% to 50% being singletons, with the ten largest covering 14%. The genes are TRBV7-8 and TRBJ1-1; 10 bases align to TRBD1. The sequenced sample consisted of blood. The clonotype comes from a male donor with esophageal squamous cell carcinoma. The CDR3 is CASSWTGGTEAFF. Written as DNA, the CDR3 is TGTGCCAGCAGCTGGACAGGGGGCACTGAAGCTTTCTTT.